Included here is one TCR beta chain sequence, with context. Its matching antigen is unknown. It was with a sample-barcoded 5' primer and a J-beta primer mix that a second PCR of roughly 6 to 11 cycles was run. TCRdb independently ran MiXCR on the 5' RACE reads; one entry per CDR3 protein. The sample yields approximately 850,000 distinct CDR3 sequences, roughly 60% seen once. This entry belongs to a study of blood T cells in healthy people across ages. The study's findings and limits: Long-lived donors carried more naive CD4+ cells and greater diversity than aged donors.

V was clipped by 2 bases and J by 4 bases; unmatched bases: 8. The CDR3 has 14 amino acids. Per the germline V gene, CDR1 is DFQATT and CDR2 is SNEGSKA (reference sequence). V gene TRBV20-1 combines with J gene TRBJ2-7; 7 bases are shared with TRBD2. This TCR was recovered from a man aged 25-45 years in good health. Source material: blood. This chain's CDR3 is CSARTPGGSYEQYF. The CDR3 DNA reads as TGCAGTGCTAGAACCCCCGGCGGGAGTTACGAGCAGTACTTC.